The 21 T cell receptor beta chains below were found in one sample sequenced in a study of OX40 agonist ivuxolimab in advanced cancers. Method: immunoSEQ multiplex PCR; TCRdb's copy keeps in-frame clones and lacks some. The sample yields around 80,000 clones, around 92% seen once. This specimen consisted of CD4+ or CD8+ T cells sorted from blood, obtained in a trial of the OX40 agonist ivuxolimab. These receptors all come from an adult with an advanced solid tumor such as melanoma, head and neck, liver or kidney cancer.

The chain uses TRBV27 and TRBJ1-3; D is undetermined. CDR3 length: 16 amino acids. The germline CDR1 and CDR2 sequences are MNHEY and SMNVEV (reference sequence). V lost 1 base and J lost 0, with 10 bases in between. The CDR3 spells CASSLLGGSSGNTIYF. The CDR3 bases are TGTGCCAGCAGTTTATTGGGAGGAAGCTCTGGAAACACCATATATTTT.

The rearrangement joins TRBV7-8 to TRBJ2-1; the D gene is possibly TRBD1 (7 bases). Trimming pared 1 base from V and 1 base from J, leaving 11 bases between. CDR3 length: 16 amino acids. The germline V gene has CDR1 SGHVS and CDR2 FQNEAQ. CDR3 in amino acids: CASSLDQGGSYNEQFF. Here the CDR3 DNA reads TGTGCCAGCAGCTTAGATCAGGGGGGATCCTACAATGAGCAGTTCTTC.

The CDR3 region is CASSEYWRETQYF. The DNA for the CDR3 is TGTGCCAGCAGTGAATATTGGAGGGAGACCCAGTACTTC. The genes are TRBV25-1 and TRBJ2-5; weak D call: TRBD2 (5 bases). From germline, CDR1 is MGHDK and CDR2 SYGVNS. CDR3 size: 13 residues. V lost 0 bases to trimming and J lost 5 bases, with 7 bases between them.

This clone was observed a few times. The rearrangement joins TRBV4-1 to TRBJ1-2; D is possibly TRBD1 (5 bases). The length of the CDR3 is 14 residues. V was pared by 4 bases and J by 2 bases, with 11 bases between. The germline CDR1 and CDR2 sequences are MGHRA and YSYEKL. CDR3 in DNA: TGCGCCAGCAGCCCGAGCCAGGGCAACTATGGCTACACCTTC. It translates to CASSPSQGNYGYTF.

The chain has TRBV9 and TRBJ2-1, with D possibly being TRBD2 (6 bases). Germline lookup yields CDR1 SGDLS and CDR2 YYNGEE. CDR3 length: 15 amino acids. V was trimmed by 3 bases and J by 0 bases, leaving 10 bases between them. CDR3 in DNA: TGTGCCAGCAGCGAAGGGACTTCCTCCTACAATGAGCAGTTCTTC. Amino acid sequence: CASSEGTSSYNEQFF.

The rearrangement links TRBV30 to TRBJ1-6; TRBD1 might be the D (5 bases). Trimming left V 5 bases short and J 11 bases short, with 10 bases between. The length of the CDR3 is 11 residues. CDR1 GTSNPN and CDR2 SVGIG come from the germline V gene (reference sequence). The CDR3 spells CAWGAQAPLHF. The CDR3 DNA reads TGTGCCTGGGGGGCTCAAGCACCCCTCCACTTT.

The genes are TRBV19 and TRBJ2-7, with D perhaps matching TRBD1 or TRBD2 (6 bases each). Germline CDR1 reads LNHDA; CDR2 reads SQIVND (reference sequence). V lost 1 base and J 2 bases, leaving 9 bases between the germline ends. The CDR3 length is 14 residues. The CDR3 coding sequence is TGTGCCAGTAGTATAGGGGGGGCTCCCTACGAGCAGTACTTC. It translates to CASSIGGAPYEQYF.

The gene calls are TRBV7-9 and TRBJ1-1, with D unclear. The V end lost 6 bases, the J end lost 1 base, and 6 bases lay between the germline ends. The CDR3 runs 12 residues. The germline V gene has CDR1 SEHNR and CDR2 FQNEAQ (reference sequence). CDR3 region: CASRAGNTEAFF. CDR3 nucleotides: TGTGCCAGCAGAGCAGGGAACACTGAAGCTTTCTTT.

For the CDR3, the DNA is TGTGCCACCAGCATTAGAGAGGGCAGGAACACTGAAGCTTTCTTT. This translates into CATSIREGRNTEAFF. J is TRBJ1-1 and V is TRBV15; D is undetermined. This CDR3 region has 15 residues. Germline CDR1 reads LNHNV; CDR2 reads YYDKDF (reference sequence). V lost 4 bases and J lost 1, with 13 bases in between.

The rearrangement joins TRBV5-6 to TRBJ2-7, with 8 bases that match TRBD1. Losses at the gene ends were 2 bases for V and 4 bases for J; bases not matched to a gene: 8. The CDR3 sequence is 15 residues long. Looked up from germline, CDR1 is SGHDT and CDR2 is YYEEEE. CDR3: CASSFIGQGRYEQYF. The CDR3 nucleotides read TGTGCCAGCAGCTTCATCGGACAGGGAAGGTACGAGCAGTACTTC.

This chain joins TRBV27 and TRBJ1-1; TRBD1 matches 8 bases. This CDR3 spans 14 amino acids. The trim removed 3 bases at V and 3 bases at J, leaving 3 bases unmatched. In germline, CDR1 is MNHEY, CDR2 SMNVEV (reference sequence). The CDR3 sequence is CASSFGQGHTEAFF. The DNA for the CDR3 is TGTGCCAGCAGTTTCGGACAGGGACACACTGAAGCTTTCTTT.

The chain is built from TRBV5-8 and TRBJ2-3, with D possibly matching TRBD2 (6 bases). Trimming took 4 bases from V and 2 from J, leaving 17 bases between them. Germline V gene sequence: CDR1 SGHTS, CDR2 YDEGEE. This CDR3 region has 16 residues. The DNA of the CDR3 is TGTGCCAGCAGCCCGGGACTCACCCCCCCCACAGATACGCAGTATTTT. Translated, it gives CASSPGLTPPTDTQYF.

This clone was observed once. This sequence joins TRBV7-8 and TRBJ1-3; 7 bases are a match to TRBD1. The germline V gene has CDR1 SGHVS and CDR2 FQNEAQ. V lost 2 bases, J lost 0 bases, and 4 bases stayed unmatched. This CDR3 comprises 16 residues. CDR3 amino acids: CASSLRGQTSGNTIYF. Written as DNA, the CDR3 is TGTGCCAGCAGCTTAAGGGGACAGACCTCTGGAAACACCATATATTTT.

The rearrangement links TRBV19 to TRBJ1-1; possible D gene TRBD1, 5 bases. Germline values: CDR1 LNHDA, CDR2 SQIVND (reference sequence). The CDR3 is made up of 15 amino acids. The V and J ends lost 0 bases and 0 bases respectively, with 8 bases between them. The CDR3: CASSIDPGMNTEAFF. The CDR3 nucleotides are TGTGCCAGTAGTATAGATCCAGGGATGAACACTGAAGCTTTCTTT.

The chain combines TRBV29-1 with TRBJ2-2; perhaps TRBD1 as D (5 bases). The CDR3 is 13 residues long. Germline CDR1 reads SQVTM; CDR2 reads ANQGSEA. Trimming pared 5 bases from V and 4 bases from J, leaving 11 bases between. The CDR3 DNA reads as TGCAGCGTTCAAGGGGATATCACCGGGGAGCTGTTTTTT. This sequence encodes CSVQGDITGELFF.

The chain uses TRBV5-6 and TRBJ2-1; TRBD1 matches at 8 bases. The CDR3 totals 15 residues. Losses at the gene ends were 0 bases for V and 8 bases for J; bases not matched to a gene: 7. Germline values: CDR1 SGHDT, CDR2 YYEEEE. CDR3 sequence (DNA): TGTGCCAGCAGCTTGGCCGGACAGGGTGCGGATGAGCAGTTCTTC. Translation: CASSLAGQGADEQFF.

This sequence joins TRBV19 and TRBJ2-7; D might be TRBD1 (6 bases). Germline V CDR1 and CDR2: LNHDA, SQIVND (reference sequence). This CDR3 comprises 14 residues. Trimming stripped 4 bases from V and 1 base from J, with 11 bases between. The CDR3 loop is CASSRAGASYEQYF. For the CDR3, the DNA is TGTGCCAGTAGTAGGGCAGGGGCTTCCTACGAGCAGTACTTC.

In its sample, this clone was seen a few times. The rearrangement joins TRBV6-4 to TRBJ1-2, with D perhaps matching TRBD1 (5 bases). The CDR3 length is 11 residues. V was cut by 6 bases and J by 8 bases, with 10 bases left in between. Germline CDR1 and CDR2: MRHNA and SNTAGT. The CDR3, as DNA: TGTGCCAGCAGAGGGACGGACGGCTACACCTTC. Translation: CASRGTDGYTF.

This rearrangement joins TRBV9 to TRBJ2-3, with a possible D match to TRBD1 (6 bases). CDR1 and CDR2 from the germline V gene are SGDLS and YYNGEE. Trimming removed 7 bases from V and 0 bases from J, with 15 bases in between. The CDR3 loop spans 15 amino acids. The CDR3 region is CASQRGQSSTDTQYF. The CDR3 coding sequence is TGTGCCAGCCAACGTGGACAGTCTAGCACAGATACGCAGTATTTT.

This chain connects TRBV25-1 to TRBJ2-6, with D hard to call. CDR1 and CDR2 (germline): MGHDK, SYGVNS. The V gene lost 5 bases and the J gene lost 3 bases, with 8 bases spanning the gap. CDR3 size: 14 residues. The CDR3: CASSLPGGANVLTF. The CDR3 DNA follows: TGTGCCAGCAGTCTGCCAGGTGGGGCCAACGTCCTGACTTTC.

The chain joins TRBV5-1 to TRBJ2-7; D is possibly TRBD2 (7 bases). Germline-derived CDR1 and CDR2 are SGHRS and YFSETQ. The CDR3 has 15 amino acids. Between the trimmed V and J ends, which lost 1 base and 0 bases, there was a span of 11 bases. This chain's CDR3 is CASSLWGGPSYEQYF. The CDR3 bases are TGCGCCAGCAGCTTGTGGGGGGGGCCCTCCTACGAGCAGTACTTC.